Following are 20 T cell receptor beta chains from one sample sequenced in a study of patients and donors after allogeneic stem cell transplantation. TCRdb recomputed calls from the RT-PCR reads with MiXCR, one row per CDR3 protein. This table has about 24,000 distinct CDR3 sequences, approximately 39% appearing once. Sequencing was done on a sample of blood, either unsorted or a sorted T cell fraction (not recorded which). The receptors here all came from a human donor who was either an allogeneic HSCT recipient or a stem cell or donor lymphocyte infusion donor (not recorded which). It is not recorded whose cells these are; they may come from a transplant donor.

In nucleotides, the CDR3 is TGTGCCAGCAGCCCAGTTCCCGGGGGTCTGAAAAAACTGTTTTTT. Its protein product is CASSPVPGGLKKLFF. The chain carries TRBV7-9 and TRBJ1-4, with TRBD1 as a possible D gene (5 bases). The V end lost 5 bases, the J end lost 9 bases, and 19 bases lay between the germline ends. Germline CDR1 and CDR2: SEHNR and FQNEAQ (reference sequence). There are 15 residues in the CDR3.

The table lists this clonotype with a few counts. The chain couples TRBV28 to TRBJ1-1; D remains ambiguous. The V end lost 2 bases, the J end lost 4 bases, and 14 bases lay between the germline ends. Germline CDR1 is MDHEN and CDR2 is SYDVKM. CDR3 length equals 15 residues. CDR3: CASSLIPDGFTEAFF. CDR3 coding DNA: TGTGCCAGCAGTTTAATTCCGGACGGGTTCACTGAAGCTTTCTTT. The full variable domain, rest sourced from reference TRBV28 and TRBJ1-1, is DVKVTQSSRYLVKRTGEKVFLECVQDMDHENMFWYRQDPGLGLRLIYFSYDVKMKEKGDIPEGYSVSREKKERFSLILESASTNQTSMYLCASSLIPDGFTEAFFGQGTRLTVV.

This clonotype was counted only a few times. The V call is TRBV5-1, the J call TRBJ2-5; 7 nucleotides line up with TRBD1. The CDR3 covers 15 residues. The ends lost 0 bases at V and 3 bases at J; junction bases unmatched: 5. CDR1 SGHRS and CDR2 YFSETQ come from the germline V gene. The CDR3 nucleotides read TGCGCCAGCAGCTTGGAGGGGGCGAGGAAAGAGACCCAGTACTTC. This sequence encodes CASSLEGARKETQYF.

The chain links TRBV4-1 to TRBJ1-4; TRBD1 matches 9 bases. CDR1 is MGHRA, CDR2 YSYEKL, per germline. The CDR3 sequence is 13 residues long. V lost 4 bases and J lost 8; bases outside the gene matches: 2. The CDR3 reads CASSRDRAEKLFF. CDR3 sequence (DNA): TGCGCCAGCAGCCGGGACAGGGCCGAAAAACTGTTTTTT.

V gene TRBV7-2 combines with J gene TRBJ1-1; D may be TRBD1 (5 bases). This CDR3 comprises 15 residues. V gave up 0 bases and J gave up 0 bases, with 8 bases separating them. Germline CDR1 SGHTA, CDR2 FQGNSA. CDR3 protein: CASSLADRMNTEAFF. The CDR3 DNA sequence: TGTGCCAGCAGCTTAGCCGACAGAATGAACACTGAAGCTTTCTTT.

The chain has TRBV3-1 and TRBJ1-1; 7 nucleotides align to TRBD1. Germline trimming cut 2 bases from V and 11 bases from J; bases unmatched to any gene: 14. The CDR3 is 15 amino acids. Germline assignment: CDR1 LGHDT and CDR2 YNNKEL (reference sequence). CDR3 region: CASSQISGQRIGAFF. The CDR3, as DNA: TGTGCCAGCAGCCAAATCTCGGGACAGAGGATAGGGGCTTTCTTT.

The rearrangement links TRBV10-3 to TRBJ2-1, with 10 bases aligning to TRBD1. CDR1 is ENHRY and CDR2 is SYGVKD in the germline V gene. With 7 bases clipped from V and 3 bases from J, the junction kept 6 bases outside the gene matches. The CDR3 is made up of 15 amino acids. CDR3 residues: CAITGTGASYNEQFF. Here the CDR3 DNA reads TGTGCCATCACCGGGACAGGGGCCAGCTACAATGAGCAGTTCTTC.

This clonotype turned up a few times. The genes are TRBV6-5 and TRBJ1-1; weak D call: TRBD1 (5 bases). The V gene's germline CDR1 is MNHEY and CDR2 SVGAGI. The CDR3 spans 15 residues. V was trimmed by 0 bases and J by 7 bases, leaving 15 bases between them. The CDR3 loop is CASSYSSQGGREAFF. The CDR3 DNA sequence: TGTGCCAGCAGTTACTCGTCTCAGGGAGGGCGTGAAGCTTTCTTT.

The V gene is TRBV5-8, the J gene TRBJ2-1, with 7 bases that match TRBD2. This CDR3 spans 16 amino acids. Germline V gives CDR1 SGHTS, CDR2 YDEGEE. J gave up 4 bases and V 0 bases, and 7 bases lay outside the gene matches. The CDR3 DNA sequence: TGTGCCAGCAGCTTGGCGGGCGGGAGAGTGTACAATGAGCAGTTCTTC. It specifies CASSLAGGRVYNEQFF.

This chain links TRBV3-1 with TRBJ2-7; perhaps TRBD2 as D (6 bases). The V gene's germline CDR1 is LGHDT and CDR2 YNNKEL (reference sequence). CDR3 length: 13 amino acids. V gave up 0 bases and J gave up 4 bases, with 7 bases separating them. The CDR3 bases are TGTGCCAGCAGCCAAGATCGGGGGTACGAGCAGTACTTC. This gives the protein CASSQDRGYEQYF.

The chain joins TRBV6-5 to TRBJ2-7, with a weak D call TRBD1 (6 bases). With 7 bases removed from V and 1 base from J, the gap between germline ends came to 17 bases. This CDR3 has 15 amino acids. CDR1 MNHEY and CDR2 SVGAGI come from the germline V gene. The CDR3 DNA is TGTGCCAGCACATTCGCCAGGGGCCCTTCCTACGAGCAGTACTTC. It codes for CASTFARGPSYEQYF.

This clonotype has ten or more counts. This chain links TRBV10-3 with TRBJ2-3, with 8 bases that match TRBD2. CDR1 and CDR2 (germline): ENHRY, SYGVKD. Trimming took 10 bases from V and 5 from J; bases not matched to a gene: 11. This CDR3 region has 14 residues. CDR3 coding DNA: TGTGCCACCCAAGGGCGGGAGGCGGTAGATACGCAGTATTTT. This gives the protein CATQGREAVDTQYF.

The chain has TRBV7-2 and TRBJ2-7, with 9 nucleotides matching TRBD1. V was pared by 3 bases and J by 6 bases, with 9 bases of the junction left unmatched. The CDR3 has 15 amino acids. Looked up from germline, CDR1 is SGHTA and CDR2 is FQGNSA. As DNA, the CDR3 is TGTGCCAGCAGCTTGATCGGACAGGGGAATTCCGAGCAGTACTTC. Protein: CASSLIGQGNSEQYF.

This clonotype was found many times. The V call is TRBV7-8, the J call TRBJ1-5, with 10 bases that match TRBD1. The CDR3 length is 15 residues. V lost 6 bases and J lost 1; bases outside the gene matches: 3. Per the germline V gene, CDR1 is SGHVS and CDR2 is FQNEAQ. The CDR3 nucleotides are TGTGCCAGCAGGGAGGGACAGGGGAGCAATCAGCCCCAGCATTTT. Its protein product is CASREGQGSNQPQHF.

The chain links TRBV19 to TRBJ1-5; D is undetermined. Germline CDR1 reads LNHDA; CDR2 reads SQIVND (reference sequence). The CDR3 has 13 amino acids. The V end was cut by 2 bases, the J end by 9 bases, with 11 bases between. The CDR3, as DNA: TGTGCCAGTAGTATAAATCCGGATTCGCCCCAGCATTTT. This sequence encodes CASSINPDSPQHF.

V usage is TRBV20-1 and J usage is TRBJ1-4; possible D gene TRBD1, 6 bases. Germline lookup yields CDR1 DFQATT and CDR2 SNEGSKA (reference sequence). Trimming removed 6 bases at V and 6 bases at J, with 17 bases between. CDR3 size: 14 residues. The CDR3 sequence is CSAPSDSRDEKLFF. The CDR3 nucleotides read TGCAGTGCACCTTCGGACAGCCGGGATGAAAAACTGTTTTTT.

This clonotype was recorded a few times. This rearrangement joins TRBV29-1 to TRBJ1-2, with no clear D. V was clipped by 3 bases and J by 3 bases, with 8 bases between them. Germline lookup yields CDR1 SQVTM and CDR2 ANQGSEA. The CDR3 spans 12 residues. CDR3 region: CSVDRFDYGYTF. The CDR3 DNA follows: TGCAGCGTTGACCGGTTTGACTATGGCTACACCTTC.

The gene calls are TRBV2 and TRBJ2-6, with D possibly TRBD1 on 7 matching bases. CDR3 length: 18 residues. V gave up 5 bases and J gave up 0 bases, with 17 bases separating them. Germline CDR1 SNHLY, CDR2 FYNNEI. For the CDR3, the DNA is TGTGCCAGCAGTCGACAGGGACTGCTTAGCTCTGGGGCCAACGTCCTGACTTTC. Its protein product is CASSRQGLLSSGANVLTF.

This clonotype was seen a few times. V and J are TRBV5-1 and TRBJ1-6, with D possibly TRBD1 on 5 matching bases. This CDR3 is built from 17 residues. Trimming took off 0 bases at V and 1 base at J, with 11 bases between the two ends. The germline CDR1 and CDR2 sequences are SGHRS and YFSETQ. CDR3 bases: TGCGCCAGCAGCTTGGTTTATAGGGGATCCTATAATTCACCCCTCCACTTT. Translation: CASSLVYRGSYNSPLHF. The variable domain in full, completed from reference TRBV5-1 and TRBJ1-6, reads KAGVTQTPRYLIKTRGQQVTLSCSPISGHRSVSWYQQTPGQGLQFLFEYFSETQRNKGNFPGRFSGRQFSNSRSEMNVSTLELGDSALYLCASSLVYRGSYNSPLHFGNGTRLTVT.

The chain recombines TRBV20-1 with TRBJ2-4; D might be TRBD2 (6 bases). Trimming left V 6 bases short and J 2 bases short, with 17 bases between. This CDR3 is 15 amino acids long. Germline CDR1 is DFQATT and CDR2 is SNEGSKA (reference sequence). CDR3 amino acids: CSARDLAGTKNIQYF. The CDR3 bases are TGCAGTGCCAGGGACCTCGCGGGGACCAAAAACATTCAGTACTTC.